The 20 T cell receptor beta chains in this list originate from one sample, sequenced in a study of T cells in Graves' hyperthyroidism and ophthalmopathy. Amplified regions were TCR beta CDR3 sequences from RNA transcripts. The TCR CDR3 was amplified in a first-round RT-PCR using the HTBI primer set. TCRdb reprocessed the multiplex PCR reads with MiXCR, giving one entry per CDR3 protein. The sample carries 400,000 to 500,000 distinct CDR3 sequences, 14% recorded once. The sequencing input was blood. These receptors were taken from a woman aged 18-29 years with Graves' hyperthyroidism.

This clonotype was counted ten times or more. The V and J genes are TRBV6-2 or TRBV6-3 and TRBJ1-1, with TRBD1 as a possible D gene (5 bases). This CDR3 comprises 15 residues. Germline values: CDR1 MNHEY, CDR2 SVGEGT. V lost 2 bases to trimming and J lost 3 bases, with 13 bases between them. DNA of the CDR3: TGTGCCAGCAGTTACCCCCCAGGAGGGGACACTGAAGCTTTCTTT. Translating gives CASSYPPGGDTEAFF.

This clonotype was counted ten times or more. The chain combines TRBV27 with TRBJ1-5; no clear D gene. The germline gives CDR1 MNHEY, CDR2 SMNVEV (reference sequence). This CDR3 has 14 residues. V lost 0 bases, J lost 4 bases, and 7 bases lay in between. The CDR3 region is CASSLSYGNQPQHF. CDR3 bases: TGTGCCAGCAGTTTATCGTACGGGAATCAGCCCCAGCATTTT.

The table lists this clonotype with a few counts. The chain employs TRBV4-1 and TRBJ2-2, with D perhaps matching TRBD2 (6 bases). The CDR3 totals 16 residues. CDR1 and CDR2 from the germline V gene are MGHRA and YSYEKL. V lost 3 bases, J lost 3 bases, and 14 bases lay in between. This CDR3 is CASSQTSALYTGELFF. The DNA of the CDR3 is TGCGCCAGCAGCCAGACTAGTGCCCTGTACACCGGGGAGCTGTTTTTT.

There are a few counts of this clonotype. J is TRBJ2-2 and V is TRBV27; 10 bases align to TRBD2. Looked up from germline, CDR1 is MNHEY and CDR2 is SMNVEV (reference sequence). The CDR3 is 15 residues long. The J segment lost 4 bases and the V segment lost 7 bases, leaving 6 bases of the junction unmatched. The CDR3 loop is CASTAGTSVTGELFF. The CDR3 region has the DNA TGTGCCAGCACTGCCGGGACTAGCGTCACCGGGGAGCTGTTTTTT.

This clonotype was seen more than once but under ten times. The gene calls are TRBV19 and TRBJ2-7, with 7 nucleotides matching TRBD2. Trimming at V came to 7 bases and at J to 2 bases, leaving 17 bases not matched to a gene. The germline V gene has CDR1 LNHDA and CDR2 SQIVND (reference sequence). This CDR3 contains 17 residues. The CDR3 sequence: CASTAGAYPSRPYEQYF. The CDR3 DNA reads as TGTGCCAGTACGGCGGGAGCTTATCCGTCCCGGCCCTACGAGCAGTACTTC. The full variable domain, rest sourced from reference TRBV19 and TRBJ2-7, is DGGITQSPKYLFRKEGQNVTLSCEQNLNHDAMYWYRQDPGQGLRLIYYSQIVNDFQKGDIAEGYSVSREKKESFPLTVTSAQKNPTAFYLCASTAGAYPSRPYEQYFGPGTRLTVT.

This clonotype has ten or more counts. The junction differs from germline at one of its ends, possibly a read error. The chain employs TRBV7-9 and TRBJ2-5; a possible D gene is TRBD2 (6 bases). Germline V lookup: CDR1 SEHNR, CDR2 FQNEAQ (reference sequence). This CDR3 comprises 16 residues. This CDR3 reads CASRLAVERVEETQYF. The DNA for the CDR3 is TGTGCCAGCAGATTAGCGGTTGAGAGGGTCGAGGAGACCCAGTACTTC.

This clonotype was seen a few times. A read error may explain this, as a much larger clone is one base away. The chain carries TRBV11-1 and TRBJ1-5; D call uncertain. The germline V gene encodes CDR1 SGHAT and CDR2 FQDESV (reference sequence). Trimming removed 2 bases from V and 6 bases from J, with 8 bases in between. This CDR3 region has 13 residues. The CDR3 region is CASSLNVSQPQHF. DNA of the CDR3: TGTGCCAGCAGCTTAAATGTCTCTCAGCCCCAGCATTTT.

Ten or more counts support this clonotype. The chain uses TRBV20-1 and TRBJ1-4; TRBD1 might be the D (5 bases). V lost 5 bases and J lost 8, with 18 bases in between. The CDR3 is made up of 14 amino acids. Germline V gene sequence: CDR1 DFQATT, CDR2 SNEGSKA (reference sequence). The CDR3 DNA reads TGCAGTGCTGAGTCCAGGGAAGTGAAGGAAAAACTGTTTTTT. Translated: CSAESREVKEKLFF.

This clonotype came up a few times. This may arise from a read error, as a much more abundant clone is one base away. The gene calls are TRBV6-1 and TRBJ1-1; 7 bases are shared with TRBD1. Looked up from germline, CDR1 is MNHNS and CDR2 is SASEGT. The CDR3 has 14 residues. After removal of 6 bases from V and 1 base from J, the junction contained 5 bases not matched to a gene. In nucleotides, the CDR3 is TGTGCCAGCAGGGAGACAGGGCAGAACACTGAAGCTTTCTTT. This codes for CASRETGQNTEAFF.

This clonotype has a count of ten or more. J is TRBJ1-1 and V is TRBV10-3; 7 nucleotides align to TRBD1. CDR3 size: 17 residues. Germline assignment: CDR1 ENHRY and CDR2 SYGVKD. Trimming cost V 4 bases and J 4 bases; bases outside gene matches: 15. The CDR3 protein is CAISAGGDSGLLTEAFF. CDR3 DNA sequence: TGTGCCATCAGTGCAGGGGGGGACAGCGGTCTTCTCACTGAAGCTTTCTTT.

The chain is built from TRBV4-1 and TRBJ2-1; D is perhaps TRBD2 (7 bases). CDR3 length: 15 amino acids. V was trimmed by 3 bases and J by 4 bases, leaving 13 bases between them. In germline, CDR1 is MGHRA, CDR2 YSYEKL. This chain's CDR3 is CASSQQRDKYNEQFF. The CDR3 DNA sequence: TGCGCCAGCAGCCAGCAGCGGGACAAGTACAATGAGCAGTTCTTC.

This clonotype was counted only a few times. The V and J genes are TRBV6-5 and TRBJ1-1; D remains unclear. This CDR3 spans 13 amino acids. The germline gives CDR1 MNHEY, CDR2 SVGAGI. V lost 2 bases and J lost 4, with 8 bases in between. The CDR3 region has the DNA TGTGCCAGCAGTTACCGAGGTTTCACTGAAGCTTTCTTT. Translating gives CASSYRGFTEAFF.

In its sample, this clonotype was seen many times. A much larger clone sits a single nucleotide away, making a read error possible. The chain recombines TRBV14 with TRBJ2-5; no reliable D call. Trimming pared 1 base from V and 5 bases from J, leaving 2 bases between. Germline-derived CDR1 and CDR2 are SGHDN and FVKESK. The CDR3 length is 11 residues. The CDR3 bases are TGTGCCAGCAGCCAAGTGGAGACCCAGTACTTC. This translates into CASSQVETQYF.

In its sample, this clonotype was seen many times. The J gene is TRBJ2-5, the V gene TRBV6-5; 14 bases fit TRBD2. The trim removed 2 bases at V and 5 bases at J, leaving 7 bases unmatched. The CDR3 loop spans 17 amino acids. CDR1 is MNHEY, CDR2 SVGAGI, per germline. The CDR3 reads CASSYRGLAGVGETQYF. CDR3 DNA: TGTGCCAGCAGTTACAGGGGACTAGCGGGAGTCGGGGAGACCCAGTACTTC.

The rearrangement links TRBV5-5 to TRBJ2-7; D is unclear. Germline V gene lookup returns CDR1 SGHKS and CDR2 YYEKEE (reference sequence). This CDR3 is 15 amino acids long. The germline V and J ends were trimmed by 0 bases and 7 bases, with 17 bases remaining between them. The CDR3 protein is CASSLARGATGEQYF. The CDR3 bases are TGTGCCAGCAGCTTGGCCCGCGGCGCAACTGGGGAGCAGTACTTC.

In its sample, this clonotype was seen many times. The chain joins TRBV3-1 to TRBJ1-1; D remains unclear. This CDR3 has 13 amino acids. With 4 bases removed from V and 2 bases from J, the gap between germline ends came to 8 bases. Germline V gene data show CDR1 as LGHDT and CDR2 as YNNKEL (reference sequence). The CDR3, as DNA: TGTGCCAGCAGCCCCGGAGATAACACTGAAGCTTTCTTT. Protein product: CASSPGDNTEAFF. Filled out from reference TRBV3-1 and TRBJ1-1, the complete variable domain reads DTAVSQTPKYLVTQMGNDKSIKCEQNLGHDTMYWYKQDSKKFLKIMFSYNNKELIINETVPNRFSPKSPDKAHLNLHINSLELGDSAVYFCASSPGDNTEAFFGQGTRLTVV.

This clonotype has just a few counts. The gene calls are TRBV27 and TRBJ2-7; D call uncertain. Trimming took 0 bases from V and 3 from J, leaving 6 bases between them. The CDR3 has 13 residues. Looked up from germline, CDR1 is MNHEY and CDR2 is SMNVEV (reference sequence). The CDR3 loop reads CASSLSIHYEQYF. The CDR3 nucleotides read TGTGCCAGCAGTTTATCGATCCACTACGAGCAGTACTTC.

This clonotype was counted many times. This CDR3 is CSVASTGSNEQFF. The CDR3 DNA is TGCAGCGTTGCTAGTACAGGGTCCAATGAGCAGTTCTTC. This rearrangement joins TRBV29-1 to TRBJ2-1, with D possibly TRBD1 on 6 matching bases. The CDR3 sequence is 13 residues long. Germline V gene sequence: CDR1 SQVTM, CDR2 ANQGSEA. V was trimmed by 4 bases and J by 6 bases, leaving 13 bases between them.

This clonotype has ten or more counts. The chain is built from TRBV6-6 and TRBJ1-2; D perhaps matches TRBD1 (5 bases). The CDR3 is 14 amino acids. Germline V gene sequence: CDR1 MNHNY, CDR2 SVGAGI (reference sequence). V lost 0 bases to trimming and J lost 10 bases, with 15 bases between them. The CDR3 reads CASSYSEGSMDYTF. The CDR3 nucleotides read TGTGCCAGCAGTTACTCTGAGGGGTCTATGGACTACACCTTC.

The rearrangement joins TRBV10-3 to TRBJ1-1, with D hard to call. The CDR3 covers 12 residues. The V and J ends lost 7 bases and 1 base respectively, with 7 bases between them. Looked up from germline, CDR1 is ENHRY and CDR2 is SYGVKD. This CDR3 reads CAIKPENTEAFF. CDR3 coding DNA: TGTGCCATCAAACCTGAGAACACTGAAGCTTTCTTT.